This T cell receptor (beta chain) comes out of a study of neurological immune-mediated disorders. Every sequencing run returned over 200 million TCR-beta sequences, which were derived from 15-18 subjects. TCRdb re-called the 5' RACE reads with MiXCR, one entry per CDR3 protein. The repertoire consists of over 60,000 distinct CDR3 sequences, with around 4.8% occurring once and the leading ten covering 3.4%. The V end lost 3 bases, the J end lost 2 bases, and 10 bases lay between the germline ends. Germline values: CDR1 MNHEY, CDR2 SMNVEV (reference sequence). The CDR3 totals 14 residues. Unsorted libraries were prepared from 2 million PBMCs held at -80 C. The sample holds many counts of this clonotype.

The chain recombines TRBV27 with TRBJ1-1, with a weak D call TRBD1 (5 bases). This receptor was taken from a woman in her 50s with multiple sclerosis. The source material was PBMCs. This CDR3 reads CASSLTVFNTEAFF. For the CDR3, the DNA is TGTGCCAGCAGTTTGACAGTCTTTAACACTGAAGCTTTCTTT.